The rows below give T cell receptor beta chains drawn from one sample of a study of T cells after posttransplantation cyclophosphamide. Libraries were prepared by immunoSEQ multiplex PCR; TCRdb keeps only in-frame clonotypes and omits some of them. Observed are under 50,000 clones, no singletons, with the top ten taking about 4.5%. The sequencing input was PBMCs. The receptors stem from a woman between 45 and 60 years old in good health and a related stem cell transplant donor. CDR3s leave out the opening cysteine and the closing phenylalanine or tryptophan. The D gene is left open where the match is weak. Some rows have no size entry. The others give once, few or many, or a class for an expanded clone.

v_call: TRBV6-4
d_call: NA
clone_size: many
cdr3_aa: ASSDSAEHTDTQY

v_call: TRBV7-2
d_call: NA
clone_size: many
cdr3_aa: ASSPRSSGNTIY

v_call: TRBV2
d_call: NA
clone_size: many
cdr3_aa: ASSERRGLAKNIQY

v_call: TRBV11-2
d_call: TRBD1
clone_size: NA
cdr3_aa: ASSLEAGGYGYT

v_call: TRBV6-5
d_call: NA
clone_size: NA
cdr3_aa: ASSRWGGDSPLH

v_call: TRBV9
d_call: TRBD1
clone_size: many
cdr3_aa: ASSPQTGMGNIQY

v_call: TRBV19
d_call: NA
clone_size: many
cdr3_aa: ASSNRLGGRGNYGYT

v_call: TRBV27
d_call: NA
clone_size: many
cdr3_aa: ASSWGDNYGYT

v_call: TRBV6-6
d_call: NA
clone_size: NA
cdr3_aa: ASSYAGPEDTEAF

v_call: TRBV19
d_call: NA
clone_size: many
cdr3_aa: ASRPGLSSYNEQF

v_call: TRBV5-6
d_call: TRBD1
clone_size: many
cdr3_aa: ASSAKGQGGGYT

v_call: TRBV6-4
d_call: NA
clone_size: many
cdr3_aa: ASSDFQGRYT

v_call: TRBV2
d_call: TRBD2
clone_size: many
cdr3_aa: ASSEAGGFGLF

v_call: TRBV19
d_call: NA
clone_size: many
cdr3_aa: ASGQGIDEQY

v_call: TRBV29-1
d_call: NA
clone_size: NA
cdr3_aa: SDRDWQSTGYT

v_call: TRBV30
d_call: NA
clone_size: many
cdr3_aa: AWSVLWTADLLNTEAF

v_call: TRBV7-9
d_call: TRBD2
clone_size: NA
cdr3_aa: ASSLARTSGGQDEQF

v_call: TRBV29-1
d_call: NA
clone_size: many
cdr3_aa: SVAAPGSYEQY

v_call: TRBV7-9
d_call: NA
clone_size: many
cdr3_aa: ASSPVRGYEQY

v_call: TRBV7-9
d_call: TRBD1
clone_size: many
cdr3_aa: ASLTGDLLDSSGNTIY

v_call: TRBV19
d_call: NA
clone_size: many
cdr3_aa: AIRPSGANVLT

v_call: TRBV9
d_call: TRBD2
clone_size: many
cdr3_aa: ASSAAGTSGSGELF

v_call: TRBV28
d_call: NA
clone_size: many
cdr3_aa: AAATDNFYEQY

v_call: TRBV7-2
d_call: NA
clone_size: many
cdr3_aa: ASSFTSGDYGYT

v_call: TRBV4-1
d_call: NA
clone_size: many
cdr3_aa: ASSQVTVLNYGYT

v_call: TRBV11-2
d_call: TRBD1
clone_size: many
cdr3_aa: ASSYSGTGKYEQY

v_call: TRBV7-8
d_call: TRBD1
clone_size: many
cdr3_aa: ASSPTGGSGANVLT

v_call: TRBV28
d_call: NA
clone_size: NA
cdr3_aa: ASSPYNRGTDTQY

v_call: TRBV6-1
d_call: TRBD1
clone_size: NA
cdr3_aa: ASSELRRQGYNEQF

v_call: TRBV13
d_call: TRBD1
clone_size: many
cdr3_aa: ASSSNRGQPQH

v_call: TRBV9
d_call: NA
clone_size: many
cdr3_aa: ASSVRAGDTQY

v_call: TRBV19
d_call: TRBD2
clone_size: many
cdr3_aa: ASSMGSGEFADTQY

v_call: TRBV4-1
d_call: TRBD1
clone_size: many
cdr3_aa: ASSLRSGTGGKEKLF

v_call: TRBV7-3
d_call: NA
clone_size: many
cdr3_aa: ASSLIGGDATSGANVLT

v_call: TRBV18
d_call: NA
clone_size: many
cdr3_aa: ASSPTQGSNQPQH

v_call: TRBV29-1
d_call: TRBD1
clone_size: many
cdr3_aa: SVEGQGAFEQY

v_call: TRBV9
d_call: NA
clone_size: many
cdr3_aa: ASSVGTGYRDTQY

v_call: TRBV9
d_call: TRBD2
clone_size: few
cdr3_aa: ASSVGSAGGRDTQY

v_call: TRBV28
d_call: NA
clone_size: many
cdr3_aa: ASSRVYEQY

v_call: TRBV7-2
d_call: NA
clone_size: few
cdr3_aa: ASSLAVGGPSPQY

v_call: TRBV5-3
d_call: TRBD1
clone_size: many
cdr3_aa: ARSARTGGGQPQH

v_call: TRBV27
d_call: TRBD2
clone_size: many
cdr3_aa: ASSLSPGRGSTGELF

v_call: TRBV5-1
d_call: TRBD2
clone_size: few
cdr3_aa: ASSLAAGAGANEQF

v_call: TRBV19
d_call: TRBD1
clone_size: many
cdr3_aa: ASSLTGSSYEQY

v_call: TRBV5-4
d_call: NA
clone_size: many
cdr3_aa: ASSQTSSTDTQY

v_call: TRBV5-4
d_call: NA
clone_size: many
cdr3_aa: ASSPPHSYEQY

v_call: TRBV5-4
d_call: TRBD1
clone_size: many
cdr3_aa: ASSSMVQGDYNEQF

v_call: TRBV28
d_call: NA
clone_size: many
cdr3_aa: ASSFRLAGGYT

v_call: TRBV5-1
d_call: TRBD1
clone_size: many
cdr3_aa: ASSLDSGGGYEQY

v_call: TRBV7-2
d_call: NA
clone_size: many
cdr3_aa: ASTQTHHLRQVGNTIY

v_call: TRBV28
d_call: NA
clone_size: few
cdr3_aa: ASSLLLQETQY

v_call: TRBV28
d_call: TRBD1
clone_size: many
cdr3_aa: ASSVLGQGGNTIY

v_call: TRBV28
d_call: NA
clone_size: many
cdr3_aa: ASTPRGPSGANVLT

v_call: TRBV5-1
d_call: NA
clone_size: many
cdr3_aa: ASSSDPWNRAGNEKLF